The source of this TCR beta chain is a study of T cells in localized non-small cell lung cancer. Germline V gene sequence: CDR1 MNHNS, CDR2 SASEGT. The CDR3 runs to 15 residues. V lost 6 bases and J lost 3, with 18 bases in between. This clone was seen just once. Its matching antigen is unknown. Findings of the study overall: Density of T cells in blood, when higher, went with longer overall survival.

The table came from immunoSEQ multiplex PCR; TCRdb's copy has only in-frame clones and leaves some out. The sample contains some 37,000 clones, 88% of which appear only once. The material was peripheral blood, obtained before any cancer treatment. The genes are TRBV6-1 and TRBJ2-7, with D tentatively TRBD1 or TRBD2 (6 bases each). This TCR came from a woman between 35 and 75 years old with stage I lung adenocarcinoma. The CDR3 DNA sequence: TGTGCCAGCAGCGCCCGGGGGCAGGGCGACTACGAGCAGTACTTC. Amino acid sequence: CASSARGQGDYEQYF.